Sequencing of this T cell receptor (beta chain) was carried out in a study of monozygotic twins with inflammatory bowel disease. Making cDNA involved eight separate reactions per sample. TCRdb reworked the 5' RACE reads into one entry per CDR3 protein, no DNA. The sample's table shows 310,000 or so distinct CDR3 sequences. There are 14 residues in the CDR3. Germline CDR1 is MRHNA and CDR2 is SNTAGT. The rearrangement joins TRBV6-4 to TRBJ1-2. Sequenced: blood. This clonotype originated in a human donor with ulcerative colitis or Crohn's disease, or a healthy co-twin of an affected twin (not recorded which). Here the CDR3 reads CASSSGVGNYGYTF.